The TCR beta chain under discussion was sequenced for a study of cytomegalovirus exposure and HLA in healthy donors. Study-wide background: Among the approximately 400 genotyped donors, just over 80% were placed in the Caucasian-associated ancestry cluster.

This CDR3 is 14 amino acids long. V lost 6 bases to trimming and J lost 5 bases; unmatched junction nucleotides: 5. Germline V gives CDR1 GTSNPN, CDR2 SVGIG (reference sequence). A word on this clone: Its antigen is as yet unknown.

General study findings and limits: Analysis performed later found 16,000 or so TCR beta sequences associated with HLA alleles at 0.05 false discovery rate.

With 60 Vbeta and 13 Jbeta primers, the PCR was carried out. Sequenced by immunoSEQ multiplex PCR; TCRdb stores in-frame clones only, minus some. The sample shows roughly 100,000 clones, around 74% of them seen only once. This TCR was recovered from a woman aged 35 to 49 in good health and CMV-seronegative. The sequenced sample consisted of PBMCs. The chain combines TRBV30 with TRBJ2-3; 13 bases match TRBD2. CDR3: CACLLAGGGDTQYF. CDR3 coding DNA: TGTGCCTGCCTACTAGCGGGGGGGGGAGATACGCAGTATTTT.